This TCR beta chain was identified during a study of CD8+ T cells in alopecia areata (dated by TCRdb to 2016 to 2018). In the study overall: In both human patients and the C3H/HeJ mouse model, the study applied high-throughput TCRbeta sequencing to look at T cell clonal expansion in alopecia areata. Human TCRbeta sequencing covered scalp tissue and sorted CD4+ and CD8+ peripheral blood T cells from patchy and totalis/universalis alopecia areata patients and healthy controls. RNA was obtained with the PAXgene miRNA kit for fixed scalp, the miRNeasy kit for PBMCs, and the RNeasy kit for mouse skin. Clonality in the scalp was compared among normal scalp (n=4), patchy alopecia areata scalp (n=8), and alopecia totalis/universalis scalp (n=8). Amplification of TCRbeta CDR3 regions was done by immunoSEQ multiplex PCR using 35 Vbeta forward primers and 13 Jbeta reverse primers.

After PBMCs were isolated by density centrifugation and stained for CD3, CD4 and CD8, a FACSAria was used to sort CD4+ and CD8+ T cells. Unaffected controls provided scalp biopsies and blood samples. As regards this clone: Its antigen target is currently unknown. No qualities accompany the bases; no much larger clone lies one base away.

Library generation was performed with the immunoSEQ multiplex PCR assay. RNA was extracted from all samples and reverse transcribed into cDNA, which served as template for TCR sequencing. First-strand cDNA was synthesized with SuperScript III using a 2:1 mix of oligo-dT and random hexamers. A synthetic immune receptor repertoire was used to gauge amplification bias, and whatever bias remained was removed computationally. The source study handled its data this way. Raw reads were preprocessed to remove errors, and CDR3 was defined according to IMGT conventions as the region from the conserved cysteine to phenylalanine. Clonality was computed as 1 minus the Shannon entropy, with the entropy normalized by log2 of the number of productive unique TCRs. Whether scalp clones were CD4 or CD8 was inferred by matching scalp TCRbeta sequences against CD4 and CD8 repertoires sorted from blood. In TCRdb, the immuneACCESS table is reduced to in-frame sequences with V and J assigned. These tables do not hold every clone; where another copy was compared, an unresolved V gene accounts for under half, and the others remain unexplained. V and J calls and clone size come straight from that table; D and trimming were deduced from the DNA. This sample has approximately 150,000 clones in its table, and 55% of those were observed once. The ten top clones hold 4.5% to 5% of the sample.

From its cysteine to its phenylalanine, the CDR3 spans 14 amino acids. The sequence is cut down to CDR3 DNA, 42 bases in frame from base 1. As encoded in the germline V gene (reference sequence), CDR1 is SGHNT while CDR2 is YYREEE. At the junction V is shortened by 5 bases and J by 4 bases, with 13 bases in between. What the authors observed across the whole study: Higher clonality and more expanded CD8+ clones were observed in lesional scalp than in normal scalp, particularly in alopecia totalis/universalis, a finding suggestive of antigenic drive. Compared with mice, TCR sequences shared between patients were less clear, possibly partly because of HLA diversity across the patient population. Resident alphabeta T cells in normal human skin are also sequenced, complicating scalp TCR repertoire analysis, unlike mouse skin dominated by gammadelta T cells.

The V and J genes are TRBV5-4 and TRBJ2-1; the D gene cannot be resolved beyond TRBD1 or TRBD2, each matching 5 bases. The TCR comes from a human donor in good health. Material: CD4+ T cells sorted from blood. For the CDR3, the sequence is CASSLGTYYNEQFF. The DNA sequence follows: TGTGCCAGCAGTTTAGGGACGTATTACAATGAGCAGTTCTTC.